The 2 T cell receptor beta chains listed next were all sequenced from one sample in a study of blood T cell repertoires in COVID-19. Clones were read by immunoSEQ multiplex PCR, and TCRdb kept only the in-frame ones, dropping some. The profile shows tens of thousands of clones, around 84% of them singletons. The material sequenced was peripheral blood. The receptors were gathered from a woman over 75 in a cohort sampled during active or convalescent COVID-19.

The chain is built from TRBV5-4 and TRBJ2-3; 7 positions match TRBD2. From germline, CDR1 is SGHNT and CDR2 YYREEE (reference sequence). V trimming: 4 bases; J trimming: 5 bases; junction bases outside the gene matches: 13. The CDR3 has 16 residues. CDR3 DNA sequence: TGTGCCAGCAGCCTTCGTTTTGGGGGAGGGGTAGATACGCAGTATTTT. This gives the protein CASSLRFGGGVDTQYF.

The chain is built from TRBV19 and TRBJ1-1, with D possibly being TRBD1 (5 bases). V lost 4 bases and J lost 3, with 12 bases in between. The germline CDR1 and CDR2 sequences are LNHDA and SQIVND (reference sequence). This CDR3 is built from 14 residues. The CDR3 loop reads CASSTSPGDTEAFF. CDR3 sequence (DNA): TGTGCCAGTAGTACCTCTCCGGGGGACACTGAAGCTTTCTTT.